The 30 T cell receptor beta chains reported below all come from one sample, sequenced in a study of human T cells and chemical hapten exposure. Documented time point: patch test 2, 6 weeks after DPC sensitization. Documented treatment: therapeutic diphenylcyclopropenone sensitization with weekly scalp DPC. TCRdb independently ran MiXCR on the RACE reads; one entry per CDR3 protein. This table holds under 75,000 distinct CDR3 sequences, around 8.8% found once. The input for sequencing was whole blood, taken in connection with sensitization to the hapten diphenylcyclopropenone (DPC). The receptors here all came from a woman aged 45-65 years with alopecia areata. Some clones in this sample may be carry-over from other donors' samples.

V is TRBV7-2 and J is TRBJ2-7; TRBD1 might be the D (6 bases). Germline CDR1 and CDR2: SGHTA and FQGNSA. The CDR3 loop spans 17 amino acids. The V end lost 3 bases, the J end lost 3 bases, and 21 bases lay between the germline ends. The CDR3 coding sequence is TGTGCCAGCAGCTTGGATGGGGGCCCTTCCACTCACTACGAGCAGTACTTC. Its protein product is CASSLDGGPSTHYEQYF.

The sample holds many counts of this clonotype. The genes are TRBV20-1 and TRBJ2-7; unclear D gene. V gave up 6 bases and J gave up 1 base, with 16 bases separating them. The V gene's germline CDR1 is DFQATT and CDR2 SNEGSKA (reference sequence). CDR3 length equals 14 residues. This CDR3 reads CSALRVLLSYEQYF. CDR3 coding DNA: TGCAGTGCCCTTCGGGTTCTTCTATCCTACGAGCAGTACTTC.

The J gene is TRBJ1-5, the V gene TRBV10-3, with a possible D match to TRBD1 (5 bases). In germline, CDR1 is ENHRY, CDR2 SYGVKD. Trimming removed 7 bases from V and 2 bases from J, with 12 bases in between. The CDR3 is 14 amino acids. CDR3 loop: CAINGGGGNQPQHF. The CDR3 nucleotides read TGTGCCATCAACGGGGGGGGAGGCAATCAGCCCCAGCATTTT.

The chain employs TRBV12-5 and TRBJ2-2; TRBD1 is a possible D gene (5 bases). CDR1 and CDR2 from the germline V gene are LGHNT and FRNRAP. Trimming took off 9 bases at V and 1 base at J, with 9 bases between the two ends. The CDR3 sequence is 13 residues long. CDR3 sequence: CASEGENTGELFF. The CDR3 DNA is TGTGCTAGCGAAGGGGAGAACACCGGGGAGCTGTTTTTT.

This clonotype was detected a few times. The chain couples TRBV12-3 or TRBV12-4 to TRBJ2-7; D assignment may be TRBD1 or TRBD2 (5 bases each). Trimming took 6 bases from V and 0 from J, leaving 15 bases between them. The length of the CDR3 is 15 residues. In nucleotides, the CDR3 is TGTGCCAGCAGCCCTATTAGTGGGGGCTCCTACGAGCAGTACTTC. It codes for CASSPISGGSYEQYF.

This clonotype was counted a few times. The V call is TRBV10-2, the J call TRBJ2-3, with TRBD2 as a possible D gene (6 bases). The V end was cut by 7 bases, the J end by 7 bases, with 12 bases between. In germline, CDR1 is WSHSY, CDR2 SAAADI. CDR3 size: 12 residues. CDR3 DNA: TGCGCCAGCACCGGGACTCTAAATACGCAGTATTTT. Its protein product is CASTGTLNTQYF.

The rearrangement uses TRBV5-1 and TRBJ1-4; D gene ambiguous. V was cut by 0 bases and J by 8 bases, with 8 bases left in between. This CDR3 has 13 residues. Germline loops: CDR1 SGHRS, CDR2 YFSETQ. The CDR3 region is CASSLVPEEKLFF. The DNA of the CDR3 is TGCGCCAGCAGCTTGGTACCGGAAGAAAAACTGTTTTTT.

CDR3 DNA: TGTGCCAGCAGCTCCAATATCCCCGGGGCGACCGGGGAGCTGTTTTTT. It codes for CASSSNIPGATGELFF. The chain carries TRBV7-6 and TRBJ2-2, with D perhaps assigned TRBD1 or TRBD2 (5 bases each). V lost 4 bases and J lost 5, with 17 bases in between. CDR1 is SGHVS, CDR2 FNYEAQ, per germline. CDR3 length: 16 amino acids.

This clonotype ranks as large. The chain is built from TRBV28 and TRBJ1-2; TRBD1 agrees at 9 bases. Losses at the gene ends were 5 bases for V and 3 bases for J; bases not matched to a gene: 13. Germline CDR1 MDHEN, CDR2 SYDVKM. CDR3 length equals 17 residues. The CDR3 here is CASSGDRDNSEDYGYTF. In DNA, the CDR3 is TGTGCCAGCAGTGGGGACAGGGACAACAGCGAAGACTATGGCTACACCTTC.

This clonotype was counted only a few times. This sequence joins TRBV10-2 and TRBJ2-4, with 9 bases lining up with TRBD2. The length of the CDR3 is 14 residues. V shed 1 base, J shed 15 bases, and the junction held 10 bases outside the gene matches. Germline V gene data show CDR1 as WSHSY and CDR2 as SAAADI. DNA of the CDR3: TGCGCCAGCAGTGAGTTTCTGACTAGCGGAAGGCCGTACTTC. Translated, it gives CASSEFLTSGRPYF.

This clonotype was found a few times. The J gene is TRBJ2-5, the V gene TRBV7-9, with TRBD1 matching over 8 bases. V gave up 3 bases and J gave up 2 bases; unmatched junction bases: 8. The CDR3 is 16 amino acids. Germline V lookup: CDR1 SEHNR, CDR2 FQNEAQ (reference sequence). The CDR3 bases are TGTGCCAGCAGCTTTGGAGGGACAGGAGTACAAGAGACCCAGTACTTC. Translated: CASSFGGTGVQETQYF.

This clonotype was recorded at least ten times. The chain combines TRBV9 with TRBJ1-3, with 7 bases that match TRBD1. Looked up from germline, CDR1 is SGDLS and CDR2 is YYNGEE. The V and J ends lost 0 bases and 3 bases, in that order; junction bases with no gene match: 6. The CDR3 loop spans 16 amino acids. The CDR3 region has the DNA TGTGCCAGCAGCGTAGAGACAGGGACGTATGGAAACACCATATATTTT. Protein: CASSVETGTYGNTIYF.

The CDR3 loop reads CASSAEGADEKLFF. The CDR3 region has the DNA TGTGCCAGCAGCGCGGAGGGCGCGGATGAAAAACTGTTTTTT. The chain combines TRBV9 with TRBJ1-4; D unclear. Germline V lookup: CDR1 SGDLS, CDR2 YYNGEE. The CDR3 is 14 amino acids. Deletions cut 3 bases from V and 6 bases from J, with 12 bases between.

This clonotype was counted many times. DNA of the CDR3: TGTGCCAGCAGCCTACTGGGGGACACTGAAGCTTTCTTT. This sequence encodes CASSLLGDTEAFF. The rearrangement joins TRBV5-5 to TRBJ1-1; maybe TRBD1 (5 bases). The CDR3 length is 13 residues. V shed 4 bases and J shed 3 bases, with 10 bases lying between them. The V gene's germline CDR1 is SGHKS and CDR2 YYEKEE (reference sequence).

This clonotype was counted ten times or more. V usage is TRBV12-3 or TRBV12-4 and J usage is TRBJ1-2, with D hard to call. V was pared by 6 bases and J by 3 bases, with 11 bases between. This CDR3 is 13 amino acids long. CDR3 amino acids: CASSLAQDYGYTF. In DNA form, the CDR3 reads TGTGCCAGCAGCTTGGCCCAGGACTATGGCTACACCTTC.

The DNA for the CDR3 is TGTGCCAGCAGCGTAGCTACTGGAATAGGCACTGAAGCTTTCTTT. Protein sequence: CASSVATGIGTEAFF. The chain uses TRBV9 and TRBJ1-1; D is unresolved. The V gene lost 0 bases and the J gene lost 4 bases, with 13 bases spanning the gap. Looked up from germline, CDR1 is SGDLS and CDR2 is YYNGEE. This CDR3 comprises 15 residues.

The rearrangement links TRBV6-5 to TRBJ2-5, with D possibly matching TRBD2 (6 bases). The CDR3 runs 14 residues. The V end lost 6 bases, the J end lost 2 bases, and 13 bases lay between the germline ends. CDR1 is MNHEY, CDR2 SVGAGI, per germline. The CDR3 is CASRSWRDQETQYF. CDR3 sequence (DNA): TGTGCCAGCAGATCCTGGAGGGATCAAGAGACCCAGTACTTC.

Concerning this clonotype itself: This may be a read error: a much more frequent sequence differs by one nucleotide. This chain uses TRBV2 with TRBJ1-1; the D is unclear. This CDR3 comprises 11 residues. The germline V and J ends were trimmed by 5 bases and 1 base, with 2 bases remaining between them. The V gene's germline CDR1 is SNHLY and CDR2 FYNNEI. The CDR3 sequence: CASSKNTEAFF. Written as DNA, the CDR3 is TGTGCCAGCAGTAAGAACACTGAAGCTTTCTTT.

This clonotype has a handful of counts. V and J are TRBV20-1 and TRBJ2-3; D perhaps matches TRBD1 (5 bases). CDR1 DFQATT and CDR2 SNEGSKA come from the germline V gene (reference sequence). The CDR3 extends over 14 amino acids. V was pared by 7 bases and J by 0 bases, with 14 bases between. The CDR3 DNA is TGCAGTGTTGAGCTTGGGGCTAGCACAGATACGCAGTATTTT. Translating gives CSVELGASTDTQYF.

This chain links TRBV7-2 with TRBJ2-7; D may be TRBD2 (5 bases). The CDR3 loop spans 14 amino acids. The V end lost 10 bases, the J end lost 5 bases, and 21 bases lay between the germline ends. CDR1 and CDR2 (germline): SGHTA, FQGNSA. The CDR3 nucleotides are TGTGCCATCAGGTCCCTTACGGGGTTACACGAGCAGTACTTC. Protein sequence: CAIRSLTGLHEQYF.

In this sample, this clonotype turned up many times. V and J are TRBV20-1 and TRBJ1-5; possible D gene TRBD1, 6 bases. The CDR3 contains 12 residues. Germline CDR1 DFQATT, CDR2 SNEGSKA (reference sequence). The V and J ends lost 3 bases and 4 bases respectively, with 7 bases between them. CDR3 amino acids: CSASGTNQPQHF. The CDR3 DNA sequence: TGCAGTGCTAGCGGGACAAATCAGCCCCAGCATTTT.

This clonotype showed up many times. The V and J genes are TRBV20-1 and TRBJ2-3; 14 bases fit TRBD2. V shed 3 bases and J 4 bases; nucleotides not matched to a gene: 0. This CDR3 contains 14 residues. Per the germline V gene, CDR1 is DFQATT and CDR2 is SNEGSKA (reference sequence). The DNA of the CDR3 is TGCAGTGCTAGGACTAGCGGGAGGGCAGATACGCAGTATTTT. Its translation: CSARTSGRADTQYF.

This clonotype was counted at least ten times. The chain couples TRBV7-2 to TRBJ2-3; TRBD1 is a possible D gene (6 bases). The V gene lost 5 bases and the J gene lost 6 bases, with 12 bases spanning the gap. The CDR3 extends over 13 amino acids. Per germline, CDR1 SGHTA and CDR2 FQGNSA. The CDR3 DNA reads TGTGCCAGCAGCCAGGGAAGGGGGGATACGCAGTATTTT. Its protein is CASSQGRGDTQYF.

This clonotype was seen at least ten times. This rearrangement joins TRBV7-9 to TRBJ1-1; D call uncertain. The germline V gene encodes CDR1 SEHNR and CDR2 FQNEAQ (reference sequence). V gave up 6 bases and J gave up 7 bases, with 12 bases separating them. CDR3 length equals 12 residues. The CDR3: CASRFDWGEAFF. The CDR3 coding sequence is TGTGCCAGCAGGTTCGACTGGGGTGAAGCTTTCTTT.

This clonotype was seen repeatedly, ten times or more. This chain joins TRBV10-3 and TRBJ1-6, with unresolved D. Trimming stripped 8 bases from V and 8 bases from J, with 13 bases between. From germline, CDR1 is ENHRY and CDR2 SYGVKD. The CDR3 covers 13 residues. The CDR3 loop is CAIRFDRDSPLHF. CDR3 bases: TGTGCCATCCGTTTTGATCGGGATTCACCCCTCCACTTT.

This clonotype has ten or more counts. The chain links TRBV15 to TRBJ2-5, with D perhaps matching TRBD2 (5 bases). V shed 0 bases and J shed 4 bases, with 12 bases lying between them. Germline-derived CDR1 and CDR2 are LNHNV and YYDKDF (reference sequence). The CDR3 consists of 15 residues. CDR3 in DNA: TGTGCCACCAGCAGAGAGGAACTAGGAGGAGAGACCCAGTACTTC. Translated, it gives CATSREELGGETQYF.

Worth noting for this clonotype: The germline gene is not matched at one end of the junction; a read error may be the cause. The CDR3 DNA follows: TGTACCAGCAGTTTATATGGGGTTGAGACCCAGTACTTC. This codes for CTSSLYGVETQYF. This chain joins TRBV28 and TRBJ2-5; D is unresolved. This CDR3 is 13 amino acids long. Germline-derived CDR1 and CDR2 are MDHEN and SYDVKM.

This clonotype was counted at least ten times. The chain is built from TRBV4-1 and TRBJ1-6; D unresolved. The CDR3 is made up of 15 amino acids. Germline values: CDR1 MGHRA, CDR2 YSYEKL. Trimming cost V 1 base and J 10 bases, with 14 bases left between them. The DNA for the CDR3 is TGCGCCAGCAGCCAAGTGGAGACTCTGACCTCACCCCTCCACTTT. Its protein is CASSQVETLTSPLHF.

This clonotype was observed a handful of times. V is TRBV10-3 and J is TRBJ2-1; 8 positions match TRBD2. V was pared by 3 bases and J by 3 bases, with 7 bases of the junction left unmatched. The CDR3 runs 16 residues. Germline values: CDR1 ENHRY, CDR2 SYGVKD. CDR3 sequence reads: CAISDPGGGLYNEQFF. The CDR3 nucleotides are TGTGCCATCAGTGACCCAGGCGGGGGGCTCTACAATGAGCAGTTCTTC.

This clonotype has a count of ten or more. The chain is built from TRBV12-3 or TRBV12-4 and TRBJ2-5; TRBD1 matches at 7 bases. Trimming at V came to 6 bases and at J to 5 bases, leaving 3 bases not matched to a gene. This CDR3 is built from 12 residues. CDR3 in DNA: TGTGCCAGCAGCCCCAGGGGGGAGACCCAGTACTTC. It yields the protein CASSPRGETQYF.